This T cell receptor (beta chain) was obtained from a study of early T cells in non-severe SARS-CoV-2 infection. TCRdb used MiXCR to reprocess the 5' RACE reads, holding one entry per CDR3 protein. The table includes about 30,000 distinct CDR3 sequences, around 4% detected once. This clonotype has ten or more counts. Germline CDR1 and CDR2: GTSNPN and SVGIG (reference sequence). The CDR3 length is 13 residues. The ends were cut back, 7 bases at V and 1 base at J, with 13 bases in the middle. The TCR was taken from an adult who was a healthcare worker with PCR-confirmed SARS-CoV-2 infection or an uninfected control (not recorded which). Material for sequencing was whole blood. This chain uses TRBV30 with TRBJ1-2, with D perhaps matching TRBD1 (5 bases). CDR3 sequence: CALQAGYNYGYTF. CDR3 in DNA: TGTGCCTTACAGGCAGGATATAACTATGGCTACACCTTC.